What follows describes a single TCR beta chain. No antigen is known for it. This record comes from a study of OX40 agonist ivuxolimab in advanced cancers. About the study: Age averaged around 58 years (range about 23 to 85), and just over 80% were male. Previous treatment with anti-PD-1, anti-PD-L1 or anti-CTLA-4 therapy was allowed; less than 45% had received some. Study outcomes and limitations: Some nonresponders likewise displayed low normalized T-cell clonal expansion. By week 6 at 0.1 to 3.0 mg/kg, blood CD4+ and CD8+ T cells had expanded clonally.

Trimming cost V 8 bases and J 7 bases; bases outside gene matches: 8. The CDR3 has 14 residues. Per germline, CDR1 SGHTA and CDR2 FQGTGA. Sequenced by immunoSEQ multiplex PCR; TCRdb stores in-frame clones only, minus some. The sample has around 62,000 clones; 84% are singletons. This sample comprised CD4+ or CD8+ T cells sorted from blood, obtained in a trial of the OX40 agonist ivuxolimab. The chain is built from TRBV7-3 and TRBJ1-6; 7 nucleotides align to TRBD1. This clonotype originated in an adult with an advanced solid tumor such as melanoma, head and neck, liver or kidney cancer. The CDR3, as DNA: TGTGCCAGCTCCGAAGGGGGCCGAAATTCACCCCTCCACTTT. Its protein is CASSEGGRNSPLHF.